The subject of this entry is one TCR beta chain. No antigen is known for it. These data are taken from a study of cytomegalovirus exposure and HLA in healthy donors. Looking at the study overall: There were some 120 million unique TCR beta sequences, drawn from approximately 180 million T cells, in an earlier analysis. As released early, the data held roughly 85 million unique TCRs from HLA-typed donors. Points from the study as a whole: Exclusion applied to some V segments, including TRBV6-2 and TRBV6-3, as they were indistinguishable. In a later analysis, several top co-occurrence clusters appeared linked to parvovirus B19, influenza, CMV and Epstein-Barr virus.

It was with 60 Vbeta and 13 Jbeta primers that the PCR ran. Produced via immunoSEQ multiplex PCR; TCRdb's table is partial and in-frame only. The data hold some 150,000 clones, with 65% to 90% observed a single time. The V gene's germline CDR1 is LNHDA and CDR2 SQIVND (reference sequence). Trimming pared 3 bases from V and 10 bases from J, leaving 7 bases between. This CDR3 spans 12 amino acids. Sequencing was done on a sample of PBMCs. V usage is TRBV19 and J usage is TRBJ1-6, with D unresolved. The TCR comes from a woman aged 50 to 60 in good health and CMV-seropositive. This chain's CDR3 is CASSMRESPLHF. CDR3 in DNA: TGTGCCAGTAGTATGAGGGAGTCACCCCTCCACTTT.